These 9 T cell receptor beta chains came from one sample sequenced in a study of blood T cell repertoires in COVID-19. Clones were sequenced by immunoSEQ multiplex PCR, and TCRdb holds only the in-frame ones, with some missing. The sample carries approximately 150,000 clones, more than 75% recorded once. The sequenced sample was PBMCs or T cells enriched from blood (not recorded which). The receptors originated from a man aged 40-49 years who had recovered from COVID-19.

J is TRBJ1-1 and V is TRBV5-4; the D is unclear. The CDR3 is 15 amino acids. Germline values: CDR1 SGHNT, CDR2 YYREEE (reference sequence). V shed 0 bases and J shed 4 bases, with 13 bases lying between them. CDR3 in DNA: TGTGCCAGCAGCTTGGAGTCCCGGTCGGTCACTGAAGCTTTCTTT. Residues: CASSLESRSVTEAFF.

The chain employs TRBV19 and TRBJ2-2; 7 bases line up with TRBD1. The length of the CDR3 is 16 residues. Germline V gene data show CDR1 as LNHDA and CDR2 as SQIVND (reference sequence). J lost 0 bases, V lost 3 bases, and 4 bases had no gene match. The CDR3 DNA reads TGTGCCAGTAGTATTAGACAGGGACCGAACACCGGGGAGCTGTTTTTT. Encoded protein: CASSIRQGPNTGELFF. Full variable domain (rest looked up from reference TRBV19 and TRBJ2-2): DGGITQSPKYLFRKEGQNVTLSCEQNLNHDAMYWYRQDPGQGLRLIYYSQIVNDFQKGDIAEGYSVSREKKESFPLTVTSAQKNPTAFYLCASSIRQGPNTGELFFGEGSRLTVL.

The V and J genes are TRBV6-1 and TRBJ2-1, with 8 bases lining up with TRBD2. Germline CDR1 MNHNS, CDR2 SASEGT. The V segment lost 4 bases and the J segment 1 base; nucleotides outside the gene matches: 9. The CDR3 covers 17 residues. In DNA, the CDR3 is TGTGCCAGCAGTGCCCAAGCCGCGGGGGGTTCCTACAATGAGCAGTTCTTC. Protein product: CASSAQAAGGSYNEQFF.

This clone was seen just once. The CDR3 spells CASSLRQETQYF. The CDR3, as DNA: TGTGCCAGCAGCTTGAGACAAGAGACCCAGTACTTC. The chain employs TRBV12-3 or TRBV12-4 and TRBJ2-5; no clear D. V lost 6 bases and J 2 bases, leaving 7 bases between the germline ends. The CDR3 length is 12 residues.

The J gene is TRBJ2-1, the V gene TRBV2; 13 positions match TRBD2. CDR1 is SNHLY, CDR2 FYNNEI, per germline. V shed 0 bases and J 10 bases; nucleotides not matched to a gene: 6. CDR3 length equals 16 residues. The DNA for the CDR3 is TGTGCCAGCAGTGAAGCCCTTGGACTAGCGGGGGTAGAGCAGTTCTTC. As protein: CASSEALGLAGVEQFF.

The chain is built from TRBV5-1 and TRBJ2-2, with 13 nucleotides matching TRBD2. The germline V gene encodes CDR1 SGHRS and CDR2 YFSETQ. The CDR3 has 16 residues. After removal of 5 bases from V and 4 bases from J, the junction contained 5 bases not matched to a gene. CDR3 sequence reads: CASRLAGGPSTGELFF. As DNA, the CDR3 is TGCGCCAGCAGACTAGCGGGGGGGCCGAGCACCGGGGAGCTGTTTTTT.

By share, this clone ranks as medium-sized (0.01 to 0.1%). Here the CDR3 DNA reads TGTGCCAGCAGGGGGAGATCCACTGGTGAAAAACTGTTTTTT. Translation: CASRGRSTGEKLFF. V gene TRBV6-5 combines with J gene TRBJ1-4, with D hard to call. The CDR3 is 14 amino acids. Germline loops: CDR1 MNHEY, CDR2 SVGAGI. V lost 6 bases and J 7 bases, leaving 15 bases between the germline ends.

This chain joins TRBV5-6 and TRBJ2-7, with D maybe TRBD2 (6 bases). Per the germline V gene, CDR1 is SGHDT and CDR2 is YYEEEE. The V end was cut by 2 bases, the J end by 3 bases, with 12 bases between. The CDR3 sequence is 14 residues long. The CDR3 region is CASSFGRGSYEQYV. The CDR3 region has the DNA TGTGCCAGCAGCTTCGGGCGGGGAAGCTACGAGCAGTACGTC.

The gene calls are TRBV6-5 and TRBJ2-7; a weak D match, TRBD1 (5 bases). This CDR3 is 14 amino acids long. The germline V gene encodes CDR1 MNHEY and CDR2 SVGAGI. V was cut by 2 bases and J by 4 bases, with 12 bases left in between. The CDR3 nucleotides read TGTGCCAGCAGTTACCGGCAGGGTTTGTACGAGCAGTACTTC. Translation gives CASSYRQGLYEQYF.